This entry lists 29 T cell receptor beta chains sequenced from one sample in a study of blood T cell repertoires in COVID-19. Clones were sequenced by immunoSEQ multiplex PCR, and TCRdb holds only the in-frame ones, with some missing. The sample comprises about 100,000 clones, around four fifths of which are singletons, and roughly 31% rests with the top ten. The sequencing input was peripheral blood. Source of these receptors: a man aged 65 to 79 with active or convalescent COVID-19.

The chain couples TRBV2 to TRBJ2-6; 8 bases line up with TRBD1. The junction had 13 bases not matched to a gene; V was cut back by 11 bases and J by 1 base. Germline-derived CDR1 and CDR2 are SNHLY and FYNNEI. The CDR3 has 17 residues. CDR3 DNA sequence: TGTGCCCATCCGAGCCCAGGGGGCGAATCTGGGGCCAACGTCCTGACTTTC. Protein product: CAHPSPGGESGANVLTF.

This clone was recorded a few times. The V gene is TRBV30, the J gene TRBJ1-2; a weak D match, TRBD1 (5 bases). The germline V gene encodes CDR1 GTSNPN and CDR2 SVGIG (reference sequence). The CDR3 is 11 residues long. V lost 3 bases to trimming and J lost 7 bases, with 9 bases between them. CDR3 coding DNA: TGTGCCTGGAGGGAGGGGCTTGGCTACACCTTC. Protein: CAWREGLGYTF.

The rearrangement joins TRBV9 to TRBJ2-2; 7 positions match TRBD1. Per the germline V gene, CDR1 is SGDLS and CDR2 is YYNGEE. The V segment lost 7 bases and the J segment 4 bases; nucleotides outside the gene matches: 10. The length of the CDR3 is 15 residues. CDR3 coding DNA: TGTGCCAGCTCTCGAGGGGGACAGAGCACCGGGGAGCTGTTTTTT. Amino acids: CASSRGGQSTGELFF.

The chain is built from TRBV7-3 and TRBJ2-1, with D possibly being TRBD1 (6 bases). Trimming cost V 2 bases and J 8 bases, with 19 bases left between them. Per the germline V gene, CDR1 is SGHTA and CDR2 is FQGTGA. This CDR3 is 16 amino acids long. The CDR3 nucleotides are TGTGCCAGCAGCTTACGGGCGGGTGGGGGCCGCGATGAGCAGTTCTTC. Amino acids: CASSLRAGGGRDEQFF.

The chain employs TRBV4-3 and TRBJ1-4; no clear D. V was trimmed by 0 bases and J by 8 bases, leaving 7 bases between them. Germline-derived CDR1 and CDR2 are LGHNA and YSLEER. This CDR3 contains 13 residues. The CDR3 sequence is CASSQDRREKLFF. The CDR3 DNA follows: TGCGCCAGCAGCCAAGATCGGAGGGAAAAACTGTTTTTT.

This clone has just a few counts. The V call is TRBV2, the J call TRBJ2-1; a possible D gene is TRBD2 (5 bases). The CDR3 loop spans 16 amino acids. V lost 8 bases and J lost 0, with 17 bases in between. Germline lookup yields CDR1 SNHLY and CDR2 FYNNEI. The CDR3 here is CASLGELLSSYNEQFF. Written as DNA, the CDR3 is TGTGCCAGCCTTGGGGAGCTCCTGAGCTCCTACAATGAGCAGTTCTTC.

V and J are TRBV27 and TRBJ1-2, with 9 bases lining up with TRBD1. With 4 bases clipped from V and 13 bases from J, the junction kept 13 bases outside the gene matches. Per germline, CDR1 MNHEY and CDR2 SMNVEV (reference sequence). CDR3 length equals 14 residues. The CDR3 is CASSSTGGADPSTF. The CDR3 nucleotides read TGTGCCAGCAGTTCCACAGGGGGCGCGGATCCCTCCACCTTC.

This clone was seen only once. The J gene is TRBJ2-1, the V gene TRBV11-3, with a possible D match to TRBD2 (6 bases). The germline V and J ends were trimmed by 1 base and 6 bases, with 13 bases remaining between them. The germline gives CDR1 SGHNT, CDR2 YENEEA. This CDR3 contains 15 residues. CDR3 nucleotide sequence: TGTGCCAGCAGCTTAGGGGGGGACTTGCCCAATGAGCAGTTCTTC. This codes for CASSLGGDLPNEQFF.

This sequence joins TRBV3-1 (or the pseudogene TRBV3-2) and TRBJ2-2, with 7 nucleotides matching TRBD1. The CDR3 covers 15 residues. CDR1 and CDR2 (germline): LGHDT, YNNKEL (reference sequence). V trimming: 1 base; J trimming: 4 bases; junction bases outside the gene matches: 3. DNA for the CDR3: TGTGCCAGCAGCCAAGCCACAGGGGTCACCGGGGAGCTGTTTTTT. Translation: CASSQATGVTGELFF.

The CDR3 DNA sequence: TGTGCCAGCAGCGTAGTTCCGGGGGGGGCCCATGAGCAGTTCTTC. It codes for CASSVVPGGAHEQFF. This sequence joins TRBV9 and TRBJ2-1; TRBD2 aligns across 8 bases. J was trimmed by 8 bases and V by 0 bases; bases with no gene match: 7. Germline V CDR1 and CDR2: SGDLS, YYNGEE. This CDR3 is built from 15 residues. Variable domain in full (rest from reference TRBV9 and TRBJ2-1): DSGVTQTPKHLITATGQRVTLRCSPRSGDLSVYWYQQSLDQGLQFLIQYYNGEERAKGNILERFSAQQFPDLHSELNLSSLELGDSALYFCASSVVPGGAHEQFFGPGTRLTVL.

The rearrangement uses TRBV24-1 and TRBJ2-2, with unresolved D. This CDR3 comprises 13 residues. Trimming removed 4 bases from V and 3 bases from J, with 5 bases in between. The V gene's germline CDR1 is KGHDR and CDR2 SFDVKD. The CDR3 sequence is CATSDLDTGELFF. CDR3 nucleotides: TGTGCCACCAGTGACTTAGACACCGGGGAGCTGTTTTTT.

The rearrangement joins TRBV10-2 to TRBJ2-7; tentative D call: TRBD1 (7 bases). From germline, CDR1 is WSHSY and CDR2 SAAADI. This CDR3 is 14 amino acids long. V lost 4 bases, J lost 5 bases, and 15 bases lay in between. The CDR3 DNA reads TGCGCCAGCAGTGCCCAGACAGGGAGGAACGAGCAGTACTTC. Residues: CASSAQTGRNEQYF.

The J gene is TRBJ1-2, the V gene TRBV28; a weak D match, TRBD1 (5 bases). The V end was cut by 5 bases, the J end by 5 bases, with 9 bases between. Germline-derived CDR1 and CDR2 are MDHEN and SYDVKM. The CDR3 sequence is 12 residues long. The CDR3 nucleotides are TGTGCCAGCAGTCCCGACAGATATGGCTACACCTTC. It encodes CASSPDRYGYTF.

The chain is built from TRBV7-9 and TRBJ2-7; possibly TRBD2 for D (5 bases). The length of the CDR3 is 17 residues. Trimming took 1 base from V and 0 from J, leaving 16 bases between them. Looked up from germline, CDR1 is SEHNR and CDR2 is FQNEAQ (reference sequence). The CDR3 DNA follows: TGTGCCAGCAGCTTAGGGGGTGAGGGCCCAACCTCCTACGAGCAGTACTTC. It yields the protein CASSLGGEGPTSYEQYF.

V and J are TRBV15 and TRBJ2-5, with 7 bases fitting TRBD1. The CDR3 consists of 15 residues. Trimming took 3 bases from V and 0 from J; bases not matched to a gene: 4. Per germline, CDR1 LNHNV and CDR2 YYDKDF (reference sequence). CDR3 residues: CATSRTGQHQETQYF. In DNA, the CDR3 is TGTGCCACCAGCAGGACGGGACAGCACCAAGAGACCCAGTACTTC.

This chain links TRBV14 with TRBJ1-1; D possibly corresponds to TRBD1 (6 bases). V lost 4 bases and J 6 bases, leaving 15 bases between the germline ends. This CDR3 region has 14 residues. CDR1 SGHDN and CDR2 FVKESK come from the germline V gene. CDR3: CASSLTDRWAEAFF. Here the CDR3 DNA reads TGTGCCAGCAGCCTAACTGACAGGTGGGCTGAAGCTTTCTTT.

This chain joins TRBV18 and TRBJ2-5, with a possible D match to TRBD1 (5 bases). Germline CDR1 and CDR2: KGHSH and LQKENI. The CDR3 is 15 residues long. Trimming stripped 1 base from V and 3 bases from J, with 12 bases between. The CDR3 region is CASSPLSGYEETQYF. The CDR3 nucleotides are TGTGCCAGCTCACCACTCTCAGGGTATGAAGAGACCCAGTACTTC. The full variable domain, with the rest looked up from reference TRBV18 and TRBJ2-5, is NAGVMQNPRHLVRRRGQEARLRCSPMKGHSHVYWYRQLPEEGLKFMVYLQKENIIDESGMPKERFSAEFPKEGPSILRIQQVVRGDSAAYFCASSPLSGYEETQYFGPGTRLLVL.

This clone was counted between two and nine times. The gene calls are TRBV28 and TRBJ1-2, with TRBD1 matching 7 bases. From germline, CDR1 is MDHEN and CDR2 SYDVKM. V dropped 6 bases and J dropped 4; count of bases not matched to a gene: 8. CDR3 size: 14 residues. Here the CDR3 DNA reads TGTGCCAGCAGGGAAGGACAGGCGAGCTATGGCTACACCTTC. Translating gives CASREGQASYGYTF.

The gene calls are TRBV3-1 (or the pseudogene TRBV3-2) and TRBJ2-7; TRBD2 matches at 7 bases. The ends lost 1 base at V and 2 bases at J; junction bases unmatched: 11. The CDR3 extends over 17 amino acids. Germline CDR1 reads LGHDT; CDR2 reads YNNKEL (reference sequence). CDR3 sequence (DNA): TGTGCCAGCAGCCAAGTACCGTCGGCTAGCGGACCCTACGAGCAGTACTTC. Protein: CASSQVPSASGPYEQYF.

This clone has more than one count but fewer than ten. The rearrangement uses TRBV4-2 and TRBJ2-7, with 9 bases matching TRBD2. The junction had 2 bases not matched to a gene; V was cut back by 0 bases and J by 2 bases. Germline V gene sequence: CDR1 LGHNA, CDR2 YNFKEQ. The CDR3 is made up of 15 amino acids. CDR3: CASSQESSGAYEQYF. CDR3 DNA: TGTGCCAGCAGCCAAGAATCTAGCGGGGCCTACGAGCAGTACTTC.

V gene TRBV9 combines with J gene TRBJ2-5, with TRBD2 matching 9 bases. The V and J ends lost 0 bases and 4 bases, in that order; junction bases with no gene match: 7. This CDR3 contains 16 residues. In germline, CDR1 is SGDLS, CDR2 YYNGEE. The CDR3 reads CASSVGAGGGGETQYF. For the CDR3, the DNA is TGTGCCAGCAGCGTAGGAGCGGGGGGTGGTGGAGAGACCCAGTACTTC.

This clone was observed once. J is TRBJ2-1 and V is TRBV3-1 (or the pseudogene TRBV3-2); 9 nucleotides agree with TRBD2. Germline V CDR1 and CDR2: LGHDT, YNNKEL (reference sequence). The trim removed 3 bases at V and 11 bases at J, leaving 8 bases unmatched. The CDR3 length is 14 residues. CDR3 in amino acids: CASSHSGGRGKQFF. Here the CDR3 DNA reads TGTGCCAGCAGCCATAGCGGGGGCCGGGGGAAGCAGTTCTTC.

The chain uses TRBV25-1 and TRBJ2-1; TRBD1 agrees at 8 bases. Trimming took 5 bases from V and 3 from J; bases not matched to a gene: 9. CDR1 is MGHDK, CDR2 SYGVNS, per germline. This CDR3 contains 16 residues. In DNA, the CDR3 is TGTGCCAGCAGTCAGCCCGACAGGGGCGTCTACAATGAGCAGTTCTTC. This codes for CASSQPDRGVYNEQFF.

This sequence joins TRBV6-1 and TRBJ2-1, with 7 bases lining up with TRBD2. The CDR3 sequence is 17 residues long. CDR1 is MNHNS and CDR2 is SASEGT in the germline V gene. The V gene end was trimmed by 2 bases and the J gene end by 5 bases; junction bases not matched to a gene: 12. This CDR3 is CASSEKDGRGVDNEQFF. DNA for the CDR3: TGTGCCAGCAGTGAAAAGGACGGACGGGGGGTAGACAATGAGCAGTTCTTC.

The CDR3 DNA sequence: TGTGCCAGCAGCACAGGGGTAGATACGCAGTATTTT. Protein product: CASSTGVDTQYF. The V call is TRBV13, the J call TRBJ2-3; 7 bases agree with TRBD1. The J segment lost 5 bases and the V segment lost 5 bases, leaving 1 base of the junction unmatched. Germline CDR1 reads PRHDT; CDR2 reads FYEKMQ (reference sequence). This CDR3 region has 12 residues. Full variable domain (outside the CDR3, taken from reference TRBV13 and TRBJ2-3): AAGVIQSPRHLIKEKRETATLKCYPIPRHDTVYWYQQGPGQDPQFLISFYEKMQSDKGSIPDRFSAQQFSDYHSELNMSSLELGDSALYFCASSTGVDTQYFGPGTRLTVL.

This chain connects TRBV28 to TRBJ1-3; D remains ambiguous. The V gene lost 10 bases and the J gene lost 4 bases, with 14 bases spanning the gap. The CDR3 has 13 residues. Germline-derived CDR1 and CDR2 are MDHEN and SYDVKM. The CDR3 coding sequence is TGTGCCATCAAACCTGACATCGGAAACACCATATATTTT. This translates into CAIKPDIGNTIYF.

In its sample, this clone was seen once. This chain connects TRBV7-3 to TRBJ2-1, with D maybe TRBD1 (7 bases). The CDR3 loop spans 15 amino acids. V lost 2 bases and J lost 3, with 11 bases in between. In germline, CDR1 is SGHTA, CDR2 FQGTGA. CDR3 protein: CASSLGGTVYNEQFF. CDR3 nucleotides: TGTGCCAGCAGCTTAGGAGGGACAGTCTACAATGAGCAGTTCTTC. Full variable domain (outside the CDR3, taken from reference TRBV7-3 and TRBJ2-1): GAGVSQTPSNKVTEKGKYVELRCDPISGHTALYWYRQSLGQGPEFLIYFQGTGAADDSGLPNDRFFAVRPEGSVSTLKIQRTERGDSAVYLCASSLGGTVYNEQFFGPGTRLTVL.

This chain uses TRBV7-6 with TRBJ2-6, with a possible D match to TRBD1 (6 bases). The ends were cut back, 2 bases at V and 12 bases at J, with 17 bases in the middle. Per germline, CDR1 SGHVS and CDR2 FNYEAQ. The CDR3 totals 15 residues. This CDR3 reads CASSLNTHEGGVLTF. CDR3 sequence (DNA): TGTGCCAGCAGCTTAAACACACACGAAGGGGGCGTCCTGACTTTC.

The V call is TRBV10-3, the J call TRBJ2-7; 12 bases line up with TRBD1. The V gene's germline CDR1 is ENHRY and CDR2 SYGVKD. The CDR3 consists of 14 residues. The V gene end was trimmed by 7 bases and the J gene end by 4 bases; junction bases not matched to a gene: 5. The CDR3 here is CAITPGQGAYEQYF. CDR3 in DNA: TGTGCCATCACCCCGGGACAGGGGGCTTACGAGCAGTACTTC.